What follows is one T cell receptor (beta chain) and its context. Its specificity is not known. The entirety of the isolated RNA underwent reverse transcription, so expressed TCRB transcripts were sequenced. Approximately 3.6 million reads, on average, came from each naive, central memory and regulatory T cell sample. Generated by immunoSEQ multiplex PCR, the TCRdb table keeps only in-frame clones and is missing some. The sample includes 310,000 or so clones, 9.3% seen only once; the top ten take roughly 1%. This sample was included in a study of beta chain features in type 1 diabetes. Looking at the study overall: Summed over all samples, the examined sorted cells came to about 110 million. General study findings and limits: Type 1 diabetes patients showed a moderate but significant shortening of TCRB CDR3s in all four CD4+ subsets.

The CDR3 is 14 residues long. Trimming cost V 5 bases and J 10 bases; bases outside gene matches: 8. CDR1 is SNHLY, CDR2 FYNNEI, per germline. The rearrangement uses TRBV2 and TRBJ2-2; the match to TRBD1 covers 9 bases. The sequenced sample consisted of central memory CD4+ T cells from blood. This TCR derives from a man younger than 40 with type 1 diabetes. Here the CDR3 DNA reads TGTGCCAGCAGTTACCTGACAGGGGGGGAGGAGCTGTTTTTT. Translating it yields CASSYLTGGEELFF.